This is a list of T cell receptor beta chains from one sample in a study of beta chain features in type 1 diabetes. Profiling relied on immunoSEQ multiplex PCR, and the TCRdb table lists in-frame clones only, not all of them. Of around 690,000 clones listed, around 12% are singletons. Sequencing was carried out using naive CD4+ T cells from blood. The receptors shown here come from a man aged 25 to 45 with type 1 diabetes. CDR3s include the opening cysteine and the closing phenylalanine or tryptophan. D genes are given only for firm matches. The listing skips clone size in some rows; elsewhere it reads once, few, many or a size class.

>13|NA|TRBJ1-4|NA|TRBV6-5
TGTGCCAGCAGCACAACCCCGGGTGAAAAACTGTTTTTT
CASSTTPGEKLFF
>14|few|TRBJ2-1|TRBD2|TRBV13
TGTGCCAGCACCCTAAGCGGGGGGCCCAATGAGCAGTTCTTC
CASTLSGGPNEQFF
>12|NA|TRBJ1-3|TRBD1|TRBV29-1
TGCAGCACAGGGGGCGATGGAAACACCATATATTTT
CSTGGDGNTIYF
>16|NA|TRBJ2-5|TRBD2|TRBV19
TGTGCCAGTAGTACCCTACGAGCGGGGGGACAAGAGACCCAGTACTTC
CASSTLRAGGQETQYF
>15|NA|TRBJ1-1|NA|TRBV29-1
TGCAGCGTTGAGGTCAGGGGAGCCATGAACACTGAAGCTTTCTTT
CSVEVRGAMNTEAFF
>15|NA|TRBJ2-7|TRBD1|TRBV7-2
TGTGCCAGCAGCTTCGCCTTGGGACAGCCCCACGAGCAGTACTTC
CASSFALGQPHEQYF
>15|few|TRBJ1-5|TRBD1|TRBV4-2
TGTGCCAGCAGCCCCCGGGGAGGGGGCTATCAGCCCCAGCATTTT
CASSPRGGGYQPQHF
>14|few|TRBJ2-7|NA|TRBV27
TGTGCCAGCAGCCTAGGCCAGGGAACCGACGAGCAGTACTTC
CASSLGQGTDEQYF
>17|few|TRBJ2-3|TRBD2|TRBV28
TGTGCCAGCAGTCTGCCCCGGGCTAGCGGGGCCACAGATACGCAGTATTTT
CASSLPRASGATDTQYF
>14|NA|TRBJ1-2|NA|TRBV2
TGTGCCAGCAGGTCAGACAGCGACCTTTATGGCTACACCTTC
CASRSDSDLYGYTF
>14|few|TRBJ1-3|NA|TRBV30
TGTGCCTGGGCTCCCGGATTCTCTGGAAACACCATATATTTT
CAWAPGFSGNTIYF
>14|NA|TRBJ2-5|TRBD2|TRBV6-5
TGTGCCAGCAGTTACAGCGGGATCCAAGAGACCCAGTACTTC
CASSYSGIQETQYF
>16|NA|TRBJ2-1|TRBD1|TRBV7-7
TGTGCTAGCAGCTTGTCCGGGACAGCACCTTACAATGAGCAGTTCTTC
CASSLSGTAPYNEQFF
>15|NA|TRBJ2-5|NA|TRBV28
TGTGCCAGCATTGCCCAGTCCCTACACGGGGAGACCCAGTACTTC
CASIAQSLHGETQYF
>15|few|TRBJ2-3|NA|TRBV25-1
TGTGCCAGCAGTTCAGATCCAGACTTCACAGATACGCAGTATTTT
CASSSDPDFTDTQYF
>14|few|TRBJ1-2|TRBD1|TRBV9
TGTGCCAGCAGCCCCCGGGAGGGGGCCTATGGCTACACCTTC
CASSPREGAYGYTF
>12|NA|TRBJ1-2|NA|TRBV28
TGTGCCAGCAGTTTAAGAGCTTATGGCTACACCTTC
CASSLRAYGYTF
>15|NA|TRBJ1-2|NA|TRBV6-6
TGTGCCAGCAGTGACCGAGACGGAGCTGCTCGAGGCTACACCTTC
CASSDRDGAARGYTF
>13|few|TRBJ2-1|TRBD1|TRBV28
TGTGCCAGCAGAGGGACAGGGGTCAATGAGCAGTTCTTC
CASRGTGVNEQFF
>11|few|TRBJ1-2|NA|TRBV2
TGTGCCAGCAGTGGTTTCGACGGCTACACCTTC
CASSGFDGYTF
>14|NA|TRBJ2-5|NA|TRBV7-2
TGTGCCAGCAGCTCCCGGGCCCAAGCGGAGACCCAGTACTTC
CASSSRAQAETQYF
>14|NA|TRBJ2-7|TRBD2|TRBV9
TGTGCCAGCAGCCGGGGGAGCGGGGGATACGAGCAGTACTTC
CASSRGSGGYEQYF
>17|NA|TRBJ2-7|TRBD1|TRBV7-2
TGTGCCAGCAGCTTAGGGAATGGGGGACAGGGATACTACGAGCAGTACTTC
CASSLGNGGQGYYEQYF
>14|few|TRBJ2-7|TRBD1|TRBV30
TGTGCCTGGAACCTGGGACAGGGGGGGTTTAAGCAGTACTTC
CAWNLGQGGFKQYF
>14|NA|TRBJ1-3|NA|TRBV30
TGTGCCTGGAGAACGGGGTACTCTGGAAACACCATATATTTT
CAWRTGYSGNTIYF
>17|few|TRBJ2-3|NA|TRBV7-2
TGTGCCAGCAGCTTAGTAGTAGCACAGACAAGCGGCTATACGCAGTATTTT
CASSLVVAQTSGYTQYF
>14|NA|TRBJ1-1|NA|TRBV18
TGTGCCAGCTCACCACCAGGGATGAACACTGAAGCTTTCTTT
CASSPPGMNTEAFF
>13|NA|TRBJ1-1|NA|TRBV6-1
TGTGCCAGCACTGGACAGCTGAACACTGAAGCTTTCTTT
CASTGQLNTEAFF
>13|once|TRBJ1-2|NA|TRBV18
TGTGCCAGCTCACCGGAGGGGAGCTATGGCTACACCTTC
CASSPEGSYGYTF
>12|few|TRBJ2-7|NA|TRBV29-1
TGCAGCGTTGGGGGGAGCTCCTACGAGCAGTACTTC
CSVGGSSYEQYF
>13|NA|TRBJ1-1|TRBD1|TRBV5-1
TGCGCCAGCAGGCAGGGGGTACGGACTGAAGCTTTCTTT
CASRQGVRTEAFF
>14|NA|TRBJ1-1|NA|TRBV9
TGTGCCAGCAGCGTAGTGAGTCAGGGCACTGAAGCTTTCTTT
CASSVVSQGTEAFF
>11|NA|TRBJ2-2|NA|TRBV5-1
TGCGCCAGCGGGAACACCGGGGAGCTGTTTTTT
CASGNTGELFF
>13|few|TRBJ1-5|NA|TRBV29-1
TGCAGCGTTGCAGGGGTTCGCAATCAGCCCCAGCATTTT
CSVAGVRNQPQHF
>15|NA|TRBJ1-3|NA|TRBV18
TGTGCCAGCTCACCCCTAAGGACATCTGGAAACACCATATATTTT
CASSPLRTSGNTIYF
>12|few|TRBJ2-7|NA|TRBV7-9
TGTGCCAGCAGCTTAGCAGGCTCCGAGCAGTACTTC
CASSLAGSEQYF
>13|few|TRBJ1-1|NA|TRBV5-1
TGCGCCAGCAGCCGACGGGTTGACACTGAAGCTTTCTTT
CASSRRVDTEAFF
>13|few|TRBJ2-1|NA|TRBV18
TGTGCCAGCTCACCTCCGGACACGCTTGAGCAGTTCTTC
CASSPPDTLEQFF
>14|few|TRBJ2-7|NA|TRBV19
TGTGCCAGTAGTAACCAGGAGACCGGCTACGAGCAGTACTTC
CASSNQETGYEQYF
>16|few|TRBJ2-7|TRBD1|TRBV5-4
TGTGCCAGCAGCCCTACCTCCGGGACAGGGGGTAGCGAGCAGTACTTC
CASSPTSGTGGSEQYF
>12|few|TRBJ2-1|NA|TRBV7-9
TGTGCCAGCAGCTTTCCCGACCGGGAGCAGTTCTTC
CASSFPDREQFF
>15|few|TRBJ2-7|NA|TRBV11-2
TGTGCCAGCAGCTTAAGGAAACCGAGCTCCTACGAGCAGTACTTC
CASSLRKPSSYEQYF
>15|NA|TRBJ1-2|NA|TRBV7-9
TGTGCCAGCAGCTCCGTTACGGGAAGTGACGGTGGCTACACCTTC
CASSSVTGSDGGYTF
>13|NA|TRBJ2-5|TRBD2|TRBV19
TGTGCCAGTAGCACTAGCGGACAAGAGACCCAGTACTTC
CASSTSGQETQYF
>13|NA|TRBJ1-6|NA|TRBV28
TGTGCCGCCCAGGACAGTTTTAATTCACCCCTCCACTTT
CAAQDSFNSPLHF
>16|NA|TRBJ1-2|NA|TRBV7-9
TGTGCCAGCAGCGCCCCCGCGGAAAGGGACCTCAAAGGCTACACCTTC
CASSAPAERDLKGYTF
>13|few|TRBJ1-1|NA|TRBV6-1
TGTGCCAGCAGCCAGGTTGGGAACACTGAAGCTTTCTTT
CASSQVGNTEAFF
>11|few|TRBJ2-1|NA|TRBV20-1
TGCAGTGCGTTTGGACAGTATGAGCAGTTCTTC
CSAFGQYEQFF
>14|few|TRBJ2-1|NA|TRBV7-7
TGTGCTAGCAGCTTCTCGTCGGGGGCCAATGAGCAGTTCTTC
CASSFSSGANEQFF
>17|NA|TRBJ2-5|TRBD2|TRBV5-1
TGCGCCAGCAGCTTGAGATTAGCGGGAACCTTCCAAGAGACCCAGTACTTC
CASSLRLAGTFQETQYF
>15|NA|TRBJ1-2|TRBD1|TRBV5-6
TGTGCCAGCAGACCCCGGGACAGGGGTTCCTATGGCTACACCTTC
CASRPRDRGSYGYTF
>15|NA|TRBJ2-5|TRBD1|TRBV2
TGTGCCAGCAGTGTCTACAGGGGGGCGCAAGAGACCCAGTACTTC
CASSVYRGAQETQYF
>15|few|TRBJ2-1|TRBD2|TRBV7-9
TGTGCCAGCAGCCAAACTAGCGGGGCTTACAATGAGCAGTTCTTC
CASSQTSGAYNEQFF
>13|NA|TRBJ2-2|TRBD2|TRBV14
TGTGCCAGCTCTAGCGGGGTCGGCGGGGAGCTGTTTTTT
CASSSGVGGELFF
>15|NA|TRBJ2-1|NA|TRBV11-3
TGTGCCAGCAGCTTAGATCTCTGGCAGTACAATGAGCAGTTCTTC
CASSLDLWQYNEQFF